A single sample gave rise to the 15 T cell receptor beta chains below, sequenced in a study of cytomegalovirus exposure and HLA in healthy donors (dated by TCRdb to about 2017). The protocol used for the library was the immunoSEQ multiplex PCR assay. For the multiplex PCR, a mixture combining 60 forward primers for TCR Vbeta segments and 13 reverse primers for TCR Jbeta segments was used. Drawn from immuneACCESS, this table holds only the in-frame rearrangements with V and J called that TCRdb kept. Clones are partly lost; checked studies trace under half to an unresolved V gene and leave the rest unexplained. The sample table shows around 70,000 clones, and roughly 80% are seen once. The ten most abundant clones make up over 2.5% of the sample. Sequences were obtained from PBMCs. These receptors came from a girl under 18 in good health and CMV-seropositive.

The chain couples TRBV14 to TRBJ2-3, with D possibly TRBD1 on 5 matching bases. The ends were cut back, 4 bases at V and 5 bases at J, with 13 bases in the middle. The CDR3 runs to 14 residues. Germline V lookup: CDR1 SGHDN, CDR2 FVKESK. The CDR3 is CASSPRAWVDTQYF. CDR3 in DNA: TGTGCCAGCAGCCCCAGGGCGTGGGTAGATACGCAGTATTTT. Variable domain in full (rest from reference TRBV14 and TRBJ2-3): EAGVTQFPSHSVIEKGQTVTLRCDPISGHDNLYWYRRVMGKEIKFLLHFVKESKQDESGMPNNRFLAERTGGTYSTLKVQPAELEDSGVYFCASSPRAWVDTQYFGPGTRLTVL.

The chain links TRBV6-5 to TRBJ2-3; weak D call: TRBD1 (6 bases). This CDR3 comprises 15 residues. Germline CDR1 reads MNHEY; CDR2 reads SVGAGI. V was pared by 5 bases and J by 1 base, with 13 bases between. The CDR3 protein is CASSGAEGGTDTQYF. DNA for the CDR3: TGTGCCAGCAGTGGTGCTGAGGGGGGCACAGATACGCAGTATTTT.

The chain links TRBV6-1 to TRBJ2-2; 12 bases are shared with TRBD1. V was clipped by 5 bases and J by 7 bases; unmatched bases: 5. Germline loops: CDR1 MNHNS, CDR2 SASEGT. This CDR3 comprises 15 residues. The CDR3 reads CASSRDRGQDGELFF. The CDR3 bases are TGTGCCAGCAGTCGGGACAGGGGGCAGGACGGGGAGCTGTTTTTT.

This clone was seen a single time. The chain has TRBV6-4 and TRBJ2-1, with 10 bases identical to TRBD1. CDR3 length equals 15 residues. Trimming removed 0 bases from V and 11 bases from J; junction bases left unmatched: 7. Germline V gene sequence: CDR1 MRHNA, CDR2 SNTAGT. The CDR3 nucleotides are TGTGCCAGCAGTGACTCGAAAGCGGGACAGGGGAAGCAGTTCTTC. Translation: CASSDSKAGQGKQFF.

The V call is TRBV6-5, the J call TRBJ1-5; D possibly corresponds to TRBD1 (6 bases). The CDR3 consists of 13 residues. V shed 4 bases and J shed 6 bases, with 10 bases lying between them. The germline CDR1 and CDR2 sequences are MNHEY and SVGAGI. CDR3 residues: CASSSQGIQPQHF. The CDR3 DNA follows: TGTGCCAGCAGTTCACAGGGTATTCAGCCCCAGCATTTT.

The chain couples TRBV2 to TRBJ2-6; TRBD2 aligns across 7 bases. Germline CDR1 SNHLY, CDR2 FYNNEI. V shed 8 bases and J 5 bases; nucleotides not matched to a gene: 6. There are 14 residues in the CDR3. CDR3 protein: CASSPGGRANVLTF. CDR3 in DNA: TGTGCCAGCTCCCCGGGGGGTCGGGCCAACGTCCTGACTTTC.

The chain employs TRBV5-1 and TRBJ1-1; D is perhaps TRBD1 (5 bases). The germline CDR1 and CDR2 sequences are SGHRS and YFSETQ. The CDR3 is 13 amino acids. Trimming removed 9 bases from V and 6 bases from J, with 18 bases in between. The CDR3 sequence: CATTDGGKAEAFF. DNA of the CDR3: TGCGCCACCACTGACGGGGGAAAGGCTGAAGCTTTCTTT.

This chain joins TRBV30 and TRBJ2-2, with D perhaps TRBD2 (5 bases). In germline, CDR1 is GTSNPN, CDR2 SVGIG (reference sequence). This CDR3 is built from 16 residues. V was pared by 3 bases and J by 1 base, with 15 bases between. CDR3: CAWRRTDGVNTGELFF. CDR3 bases: TGTGCCTGGAGGAGAACCGACGGGGTGAACACCGGGGAGCTGTTTTTT. Full variable domain (missing parts from reference TRBV30 and TRBJ2-2): SQTIHQWPATLVQPVGSPLSLECTVEGTSNPNLYWYRQAAGRGLQLLFYSVGIGQISSEVPQNLSASRPQDRQFILSSKKLLLSDSGFYLCAWRRTDGVNTGELFFGEGSRLTVL.

CDR3 sequence: CASSESTGGTNTEAFF. CDR3 sequence (DNA): TGTGCCAGCAGTGAATCAACCGGGGGAACGAACACTGAAGCTTTCTTT. The gene calls are TRBV6-1 and TRBJ1-1, with D tentatively TRBD1 (5 bases). Trimming removed 2 bases at V and 1 base at J, with 14 bases between. This CDR3 is 16 amino acids long. The V gene's germline CDR1 is MNHNS and CDR2 SASEGT.

This clone was observed a handful of times. V gene TRBV2 combines with J gene TRBJ2-5; 13 bases fit TRBD2. Unmatched junction bases numbered 9, after V lost 8 bases and J lost 0 bases. This CDR3 has 17 residues. Germline CDR1 SNHLY, CDR2 FYNNEI. In DNA form, the CDR3 reads TGTGCCAGCCCCGGGACTAGCGGGAAAAGATACCAAGAGACCCAGTACTTC. It specifies CASPGTSGKRYQETQYF.

The chain has TRBV15 and TRBJ1-2, with 8 positions matching TRBD1. Germline V lookup: CDR1 LNHNV, CDR2 YYDKDF (reference sequence). The CDR3 runs to 15 residues. V shed 5 bases and J 4 bases; nucleotides not matched to a gene: 9. The DNA for the CDR3 is TGTGCCACCAGCCACTGGACAGGGCCCCTCTATGGCTACACCTTC. It codes for CATSHWTGPLYGYTF.

V gene TRBV6-1 combines with J gene TRBJ1-2; D gene ambiguous. Per the germline V gene, CDR1 is MNHNS and CDR2 is SASEGT. The CDR3 runs to 14 residues. V shed 7 bases and J shed 0 bases, with 12 bases lying between them. This CDR3 is CASTKSGANYGYTF. The DNA of the CDR3 is TGTGCCAGCACCAAGTCGGGAGCTAACTATGGCTACACCTTC.

The V gene is TRBV7-9, the J gene TRBJ2-2; no reliable D call. This CDR3 is built from 13 residues. The germline V gene has CDR1 SEHNR and CDR2 FQNEAQ (reference sequence). The V end was cut by 3 bases, the J end by 5 bases, with 7 bases between. For the CDR3, the DNA is TGTGCCAGCAGCTTTGGCGGAACCGGGGAGCTGTTTTTT. This gives the protein CASSFGGTGELFF. The full variable domain, completed using reference TRBV7-9 and TRBJ2-2, is DTGVSQNPRHKITKRGQNVTFRCDPISEHNRLYWYRQTLGQGPEFLTYFQNEAQLEKSRLLSDRFSAERPKGSFSTLEIQRTEQGDSAMYLCASSFGGTGELFFGEGSRLTVL.

This sequence joins TRBV2 and TRBJ2-6; D perhaps matches TRBD2 (6 bases). Germline V gene data show CDR1 as SNHLY and CDR2 as FYNNEI. The CDR3 loop spans 16 amino acids. V lost 6 bases, J lost 0 bases, and 12 bases lay in between. The CDR3 DNA reads TGTGCCAGCAGCGTTATGGGAGGCTCTGGGGCCAACGTCCTGACTTTC. It is translated as CASSVMGGSGANVLTF.

The gene calls are TRBV29-1 and TRBJ2-3; TRBD2 is a possible D gene (7 bases). The CDR3 extends over 13 amino acids. Germline V lookup: CDR1 SQVTM, CDR2 ANQGSEA. The V end was cut by 4 bases, the J end by 3 bases, with 11 bases between. The CDR3 sequence: CSVVRGATDTQYF. The CDR3 DNA reads as TGCAGCGTTGTTCGGGGGGCGACAGATACGCAGTATTTT.